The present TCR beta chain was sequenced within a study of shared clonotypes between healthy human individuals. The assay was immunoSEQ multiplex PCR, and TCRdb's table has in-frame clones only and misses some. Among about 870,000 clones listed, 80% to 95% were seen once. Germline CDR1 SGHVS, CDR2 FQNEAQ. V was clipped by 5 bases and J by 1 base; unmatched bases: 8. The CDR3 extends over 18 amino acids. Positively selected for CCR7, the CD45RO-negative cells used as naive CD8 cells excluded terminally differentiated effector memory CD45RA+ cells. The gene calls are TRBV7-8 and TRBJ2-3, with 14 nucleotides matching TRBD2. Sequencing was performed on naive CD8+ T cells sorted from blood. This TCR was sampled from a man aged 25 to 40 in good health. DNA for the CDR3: TGTGCCAGCAGCGAGAGACTAGCGGGAGGGGGGGGCACAGATACGCAGTATTTT. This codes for CASSERLAGGGGTDTQYF.